This TCR beta chain originates from a study of blood T cell repertoires in COVID-19. Study in general: Samples of COVID-19 (acute and convalescent) were obtained from the United States, Italy and Spain. PBMCs, B-cell-depleted T cells, or T cells were the source of the cDNA or gDNA that made up the material.

In the original processing: It was from reference gene primer amplification that nucleated cell counts were estimated. The repertoire was sequenced with immunoSEQ multiplex PCR; TCRdb's copy has only in-frame clones and lacks some. V and J calls and clone size are as listed in that table; D and trimming were resolved from the DNA. The sample has about 83,000 clones; roughly 90% are singletons. The CDR3 loop spans 13 amino acids. Germline CDR1 reads LGHDT; CDR2 reads YNNKEL (reference sequence). The trim removed 6 bases at V and 9 bases at J, leaving 8 bases unmatched. Material for sequencing was peripheral blood. The genes are TRBV3-1 (or the pseudogene TRBV3-2) and TRBJ1-2; TRBD1 matches 9 bases. This TCR came from a woman between 50 and 59 years old with active or convalescent COVID-19. The CDR3 reads CASSPGTGRSYTF. In DNA, the CDR3 is TGTGCCAGCAGTCCCGGGACAGGGAGGAGCTACACCTTC.